One sample yielded the 23 T cell receptor beta chains listed below, sequenced in a study of cytomegalovirus exposure and HLA in healthy donors. The PCR employed 60 Vbeta primers together with 13 Jbeta primers. Generated by immunoSEQ multiplex PCR, the TCRdb table keeps only in-frame clones and is missing some. Of about 77,000 clones detected, approximately 78% appear once; the ten largest clones hold 4% to 4.5%. Sequenced: PBMCs. Every receptor here comes from a man between 35 and 55 years old in good health and CMV-seronegative.

The CDR3 DNA follows: TGTGCCAGCAGCTACCCCGGGACAGGGGACCAAGAGACCCAGTACTTC. This gives the protein CASSYPGTGDQETQYF. The V gene is TRBV7-8, the J gene TRBJ2-5, with TRBD1 identical over 10 bases. Trimming at V came to 4 bases and at J to 0 bases, leaving 5 bases not matched to a gene. Germline V CDR1 and CDR2: SGHVS, FQNEAQ. This CDR3 spans 16 amino acids.

This sequence joins TRBV7-8 and TRBJ1-1; no firm D call. The V end was cut by 1 base, the J end by 5 bases, with 8 bases between. CDR3 size: 13 residues. Germline values: CDR1 SGHVS, CDR2 FQNEAQ. The CDR3 DNA follows: TGTGCCAGCAGCTTAGGCAGTTCTACTGAAGCTTTCTTT. It yields the protein CASSLGSSTEAFF.

The chain carries TRBV7-9 and TRBJ2-7; tentatively, D is TRBD1 (6 bases). Per germline, CDR1 SEHNR and CDR2 FQNEAQ (reference sequence). The CDR3 totals 15 residues. V was trimmed by 2 bases and J by 0 bases, leaving 11 bases between them. The CDR3 DNA sequence: TGTGCCAGCAGCTTACGGCAGGGGCTCTCCTACGAGCAGTACTTC. Translating gives CASSLRQGLSYEQYF.

The chain combines TRBV4-2 with TRBJ1-1; D is uncertain. Deletions cut 2 bases from V and 11 bases from J, with 12 bases between. This CDR3 spans 12 amino acids. CDR1 and CDR2 from the germline V gene are LGHNA and YNFKEQ. The CDR3 spells CASSQRLSEAFF. The CDR3 region has the DNA TGTGCCAGCAGCCAAAGACTAAGTGAGGCTTTCTTT.

V and J are TRBV29-1 and TRBJ1-1; D may be TRBD1 (5 bases). Germline V gives CDR1 SQVTM, CDR2 ANQGSEA. CDR3 length equals 13 residues. Trimming removed 6 bases from V and 4 bases from J, with 15 bases in between. CDR3 in amino acids: CSVIQGRGTEAFF. The CDR3 DNA follows: TGCAGCGTAATCCAGGGAAGGGGCACTGAAGCTTTCTTT.

V usage is TRBV7-8 and J usage is TRBJ2-7, with D possibly being TRBD2 (6 bases). The V gene lost 3 bases and the J gene lost 6 bases, with 18 bases spanning the gap. The germline V gene encodes CDR1 SGHVS and CDR2 FQNEAQ. The CDR3 totals 15 residues. The CDR3, as DNA: TGTGCCAGCAGCTTTGATGGTAGCGGAAACATCGAGCAGTACTTC. Protein: CASSFDGSGNIEQYF.

The chain has TRBV6-1 and TRBJ1-2, with 9 bases fitting TRBD1. The J segment lost 2 bases and the V segment lost 9 bases, leaving 7 bases of the junction unmatched. CDR3 size: 14 residues. Germline CDR1 reads MNHNS; CDR2 reads SASEGT. The CDR3 bases are TGTGCCAGTCGGGACAGGGCCCCAAACTATGGCTACACCTTC. Residues: CASRDRAPNYGYTF.

This chain uses TRBV7-2 with TRBJ2-7, with D possibly matching TRBD2 (5 bases). With 1 base removed from V and 5 bases from J, the gap between germline ends came to 12 bases. The CDR3 consists of 14 residues. Germline-derived CDR1 and CDR2 are SGHTA and FQGNSA. CDR3 sequence reads: CASSLVAWSHEQYF. The CDR3 bases are TGTGCCAGCAGCTTAGTAGCGTGGTCCCACGAGCAGTACTTC.

This chain's CDR3 is CASSSVSGRGYNEQFF. The DNA of the CDR3 is TGTGCCAGCAGCTCCGTTAGCGGGAGAGGGTACAATGAGCAGTTCTTC. The J gene is TRBJ2-1, the V gene TRBV5-4, with TRBD2 matching over 9 bases. This CDR3 is 16 amino acids long. With 3 bases clipped from V and 4 bases from J, the junction kept 8 bases outside the gene matches. From germline, CDR1 is SGHNT and CDR2 YYREEE (reference sequence).

The chain combines TRBV28 with TRBJ2-1, with 7 nucleotides matching TRBD2. The CDR3 contains 17 residues. V lost 4 bases and J lost 2; bases outside the gene matches: 11. Germline V lookup: CDR1 MDHEN, CDR2 SYDVKM. The CDR3 nucleotides read TGTGCCAGCAGTTCCCCCCGGGCTAGCGGTCCCTACAATGAGCAGTTCTTC. Protein: CASSSPRASGPYNEQFF.

This chain connects TRBV10-3 to TRBJ2-3, with 10 positions matching TRBD1. CDR3 length: 15 amino acids. J lost 4 bases, V lost 2 bases, and 3 bases had no gene match. The V gene's germline CDR1 is ENHRY and CDR2 SYGVKD. The CDR3 loop reads CAISEDRGRADTQYF. The DNA for the CDR3 is TGTGCCATCAGTGAGGACAGGGGGCGGGCAGATACGCAGTATTTT.

This chain connects TRBV25-1 to TRBJ2-7, with 9 bases that match TRBD1. Trimming removed 5 bases from V and 3 bases from J; junction bases left unmatched: 5. CDR3 length equals 14 residues. Germline loops: CDR1 MGHDK, CDR2 SYGVNS. CDR3 protein: CASSPRTGVYEQYF. The CDR3 DNA follows: TGTGCCAGCAGTCCTCGGACAGGGGTCTACGAGCAGTACTTC.

The chain has TRBV29-1 and TRBJ1-1; D perhaps matches TRBD1 (6 bases). The V end lost 7 bases, the J end lost 1 base, and 10 bases lay between the germline ends. CDR1 and CDR2 from the germline V gene are SQVTM and ANQGSEA. CDR3 length: 12 amino acids. The CDR3 loop reads CSAGQQNTEAFF. As DNA, the CDR3 is TGCAGCGCCGGACAGCAGAACACTGAAGCTTTCTTT. The full variable domain, completed using reference TRBV29-1 and TRBJ1-1, is SAVISQKPSRDICQRGTSLTIQCQVDSQVTMMFWYRQQPGQSLTLIATANQGSEATYESGFVIDKFPISRPNLTFSTLTVSNMSPEDSSIYLCSAGQQNTEAFFGQGTRLTVV.

The gene calls are TRBV7-2 and TRBJ2-7; 13 bases line up with TRBD2. V gave up 4 bases and J gave up 7 bases; unmatched junction bases: 4. CDR3 size: 14 residues. Germline V gene lookup returns CDR1 SGHTA and CDR2 FQGNSA. This CDR3 is CASSWTSGSGEQYF. As DNA, the CDR3 is TGTGCCAGCAGCTGGACTAGCGGGAGTGGAGAGCAGTACTTC. The full variable domain, its missing parts supplied by reference TRBV7-2 and TRBJ2-7, is GAGVSQSPSNKVTEKGKDVELRCDPISGHTALYWYRQSLGQGLEFLIYFQGNSAPDKSGLPSDRFSAERTGGSVSTLTIQRTQQEDSAVYLCASSWTSGSGEQYFGPGTRLTVT.

The rearrangement links TRBV7-3 to TRBJ2-3; TRBD2 matches at 10 bases. From germline, CDR1 is SGHTA and CDR2 FQGTGA. The CDR3 runs to 15 residues. Germline trimming cut 5 bases from V and 0 bases from J; bases unmatched to any gene: 2. The CDR3 is CASSLAGASTDTQYF. DNA of the CDR3: TGTGCCAGCAGCCTAGCGGGAGCTAGCACAGATACGCAGTATTTT. Full variable domain (missing parts from reference TRBV7-3 and TRBJ2-3): GAGVSQTPSNKVTEKGKYVELRCDPISGHTALYWYRQSLGQGPEFLIYFQGTGAADDSGLPNDRFFAVRPEGSVSTLKIQRTERGDSAVYLCASSLAGASTDTQYFGPGTRLTVL.

This chain's CDR3 is CASSQGQVGPQPQHF. CDR3 DNA sequence: TGCGCCAGCAGCCAGGGACAGGTGGGCCCTCAGCCCCAGCATTTT. V usage is TRBV4-1 and J usage is TRBJ1-5; 8 positions agree with TRBD1. Germline lookup yields CDR1 MGHRA and CDR2 YSYEKL. This CDR3 is 15 amino acids long. V shed 3 bases, J shed 6 bases, and the junction held 7 bases outside the gene matches.

This clone was counted a single time. The junction departs from the called germline gene at one end, perhaps through a read error. The J gene is TRBJ2-1, the V gene TRBV5-4, with 7 bases aligning to TRBD2. CDR3 length: 13 amino acids. Germline V gives CDR1 SGHNT, CDR2 YYREEE (reference sequence). The CDR3 DNA reads as TGTGCCAGCACCTTGGGACTACTTGATGAGCAGTTCTTC. This sequence encodes CASTLGLLDEQFF.

The rearrangement links TRBV11-3 to TRBJ2-3; TRBD2 matches at 13 bases. V was clipped by 5 bases and J by 3 bases; unmatched bases: 5. Germline CDR1 is SGHNT and CDR2 is YENEEA. The CDR3 runs to 16 residues. CDR3 sequence reads: CASSPRTSGSTDTQYF. The DNA of the CDR3 is TGTGCCAGCAGCCCCCGGACTAGCGGGAGTACAGATACGCAGTATTTT.

This chain links TRBV12-5 with TRBJ2-1, with 7 nucleotides matching TRBD1. Trimming at V came to 5 bases and at J to 1 base, leaving 8 bases not matched to a gene. This CDR3 is 16 amino acids long. Germline V gene data show CDR1 as LGHNT and CDR2 as FRNRAP. CDR3 region: CASGIPWGQSYNEQFF. Here the CDR3 DNA reads TGTGCTAGTGGTATACCATGGGGACAGTCCTACAATGAGCAGTTCTTC.

The chain joins TRBV28 to TRBJ1-5; tentative D call: TRBD1 (5 bases). Germline V gives CDR1 MDHEN, CDR2 SYDVKM. Trimming removed 6 bases from V and 5 bases from J, with 17 bases in between. CDR3 length: 15 amino acids. CDR3 nucleotides: TGTGCCAGCAGATCGGGGGGACCCGGATATCAGCCCCAGCATTTT. Amino acid sequence: CASRSGGPGYQPQHF. Full variable domain (outside the CDR3, taken from reference TRBV28 and TRBJ1-5): DVKVTQSSRYLVKRTGEKVFLECVQDMDHENMFWYRQDPGLGLRLIYFSYDVKMKEKGDIPEGYSVSREKKERFSLILESASTNQTSMYLCASRSGGPGYQPQHFGDGTRLSIL.

V usage is TRBV7-9 and J usage is TRBJ2-2, with a tentative D call TRBD1 (6 bases). Germline-derived CDR1 and CDR2 are SEHNR and FQNEAQ (reference sequence). Trimming stripped 4 bases from V and 0 bases from J, with 12 bases between. There are 16 residues in the CDR3. CDR3 sequence (DNA): TGTGCCAGCAGCTCCGGGACACCTACGAACACCGGGGAGCTGTTTTTT. This translates into CASSSGTPTNTGELFF.

The rearrangement links TRBV6-1 to TRBJ1-3; possible D gene TRBD1, 6 bases. V lost 3 bases, J lost 0 bases, and 15 bases lay in between. This CDR3 region has 17 residues. Germline loops: CDR1 MNHNS, CDR2 SASEGT. The CDR3 spells CASSERRGPNSGNTIYF. DNA for the CDR3: TGTGCCAGCAGTGAGCGGCGGGGGCCCAACTCTGGAAACACCATATATTTT.

The V gene is TRBV9, the J gene TRBJ2-3; D unresolved. The CDR3 has 15 residues. Germline V gene lookup returns CDR1 SGDLS and CDR2 YYNGEE. V lost 1 base and J 0 bases, leaving 9 bases between the germline ends. The CDR3 here is CASSVRGLSTDTQYF. The CDR3 DNA is TGTGCCAGCAGCGTACGAGGCCTTAGCACAGATACGCAGTATTTT.